This T cell receptor beta chain stems from a study of T cells in Graves' hyperthyroidism and ophthalmopathy. Germline CDR1 is SQVTM and CDR2 is ANQGSEA. This CDR3 spans 13 amino acids. Trimming took 4 bases from V and 1 from J, leaving 10 bases between them. This clonotype appeared many times. Amplified TCR beta CDR3 regions derived from RNA transcripts. HTBI primers were used for first-round RT-PCR of the TCR CDR3. TCRdb used MiXCR to reprocess the multiplex PCR reads, holding one entry per CDR3 protein. The top ten clones hold 16% of a sample with under 750,000 distinct CDR3 sequences, over 15% of them seen once.

The V gene is TRBV29-1, the J gene TRBJ1-1; tentative D call: TRBD1 (5 bases). The receptor's source is a woman in her fifties or sixties with Graves' hyperthyroidism that later progressed to Graves' ophthalmopathy. The sample consisted of blood. The CDR3 nucleotides are TGCAGCGTTGTGGGCCAGGGGAACACTGAAGCTTTCTTT. Amino acids: CSVVGQGNTEAFF.